A selection of T cell receptor beta chains follows, all from one sample in a study of cytomegalovirus exposure and HLA in healthy donors. Assay: immunoSEQ multiplex PCR; the TCRdb copy retains only in-frame clones and omits some. The sample lists about 160,000 clones, roughly 80% occurring once. The sample consisted of PBMCs. These receptor sequences come from a male donor in good health and CMV-seropositive. Both conserved end residues are part of each CDR3. The D gene is left open where the match is weak. Only part of the rows carry a size: once, few, many, or a class if the clone is expanded.

len	abundance	v_gene	j_gene	d_gene	CDR3nt	CDR3aa
13	few	TRBV30	TRBJ2-1	TRBD1	TGTGCCTGTCCTTTAGGGACAGGGTTTAAGCAGTTCTTC	CACPLGTGFKQFF
15	NA	TRBV4-3	TRBJ2-7	NA	TGCGCCAGCAGCCAAGCAATCCTAGCCTCCTACGAGCAGTACTTC	CASSQAILASYEQYF
17	few	TRBV28	TRBJ2-7	NA	TGTGCCAGCAGTCCCCTAAGAGGCAGGGTGGTCTCCTACGAGCAGTACTTC	CASSPLRGRVVSYEQYF
13	NA	TRBV10-3	TRBJ2-3	NA	TGTGCCATCAGTGAGTCGAGCAGGGATACGCAGTATTTT	CAISESSRDTQYF
17	NA	TRBV19	TRBJ1-1	TRBD1	TGTGCCAGTATTCTTGGAGGGACAGGCCTTATGAACACTGAAGCTTTCTTT	CASILGGTGLMNTEAFF
14	NA	TRBV5-1	TRBJ1-1	NA	TGCGCCAGCAGCTTGGCCGAGGGGAACACTGAAGCTTTCTTT	CASSLAEGNTEAFF
16	NA	TRBV7-9	TRBJ1-2	NA	TGTTCCAGCAGCTTAGCGGGCAGGGAGGGGAACTATGGCTACACCTTC	CSSSLAGREGNYGYTF
16	NA	TRBV30	TRBJ2-7	NA	TGTGCCTGGAGTGGGGGTTCGGGGACTTACTCCTACGAGCAGTACTTC	CAWSGGSGTYSYEQYF
14	few	TRBV6-1	TRBJ1-1	NA	TGTGCCAGCAGTGTTGGTAGAAGGAACACTGAAGCTTTCTTT	CASSVGRRNTEAFF
12	NA	TRBV29-1	TRBJ2-3	TRBD2	TGCAGCGTTTCCGGGGGGACAGATACGCAGTATTTT	CSVSGGTDTQYF
14	NA	TRBV7-9	TRBJ2-7	TRBD2	TGTGCCAGCAGCTTAGCTAGCGGGAGCTACGAGCAGTACTTC	CASSLASGSYEQYF
13	NA	TRBV30	TRBJ2-7	TRBD1	TGTGCCCGCACACAGGGGAGCTCCTACGAGCAGTACTTC	CARTQGSSYEQYF
15	NA	TRBV4-3	TRBJ2-7	NA	TGCGCCAGCAGCCAAGATGGCAGGGGCCCCTACGAGCAGTACTTC	CASSQDGRGPYEQYF
14	NA	TRBV30	TRBJ1-1	TRBD1	TGTGCCTGGAGTCCCGGGACAGGGAGTACTGAAGCTTTCTTT	CAWSPGTGSTEAFF
15	NA	TRBV10-3	TRBJ1-2	NA	TGTGCCATCAGTGACGGGAGGGTTCCTAACTATGGCTACACCTTC	CAISDGRVPNYGYTF
14	NA	TRBV2	TRBJ1-4	NA	TGTGCCAGCCTTGAAACTTTTACTGGTGAAAAACTGTTTTTT	CASLETFTGEKLFF
14	NA	TRBV6-4	TRBJ2-1	TRBD2	TGTGCCAGCAGCCTTAGCGGGAGTGGGAATGAGCAGTTCTTC	CASSLSGSGNEQFF
15	NA	TRBV7-9	TRBJ2-4	TRBD2	TGTGCCAGCAGCCGACTAGCGGGAGGGCCTGGGACTCAGTACTTC	CASSRLAGGPGTQYF
12	NA	TRBV28	TRBJ1-1	NA	TGTGCCAGCAGCAACAAAGGGGGTAAAGCTTTCTTT	CASSNKGGKAFF
15	NA	TRBV9	TRBJ2-7	TRBD1	TGTGCCAGCAGCGCCGGGGGACAGGGCAGTTACGAGCAGTACTTC	CASSAGGQGSYEQYF
15	NA	TRBV11-2	TRBJ2-7	NA	TGTGCCAGCAGCTTAGAAGGGGTCATTTCCTACGAGCAGTACTTC	CASSLEGVISYEQYF
14	NA	TRBV19	TRBJ2-7	TRBD1	TGTGCCAGTAGTATAGGAGACAGGGTCTACGAGCAGTACTTC	CASSIGDRVYEQYF
15	NA	TRBV4-3	TRBJ2-5	TRBD2	TGCGCCAGCAGAGCAAGCGGGACCCCTGAAGAGACCCAGTACTTC	CASRASGTPEETQYF
14	NA	TRBV9	TRBJ2-7	NA	TGTGCCAGCAGCGTAGGGACTCTCCCCTACGAGCAGTACTTC	CASSVGTLPYEQYF
18	NA	TRBV5-1	TRBJ2-1	TRBD2	TGCGCCAGCAGCCCCGGGGCGGGAGGGCCCTCAGCACTTAATGAGCAGTTCTTC	CASSPGAGGPSALNEQFF
13	few	TRBV29-1	TRBJ2-2	NA	TGCAGCGGTGGGGGCCGGGGCACCGGGGAGCTGTTTTTT	CSGGGRGTGELFF
14	NA	TRBV4-2	TRBJ2-3	TRBD2	TGTGCCAGCAGCCAAGGGACTAGCGCAGATACGCAGTATTTT	CASSQGTSADTQYF
16	NA	TRBV9	TRBJ2-7	TRBD2	TGTGCCAGCAGCTTACTAGCGGGAGGGCCTGGAGACGAGCAGTACTTC	CASSLLAGGPGDEQYF
14	NA	TRBV6-1	TRBJ1-1	TRBD1	TGTGCCAGCAGACAGGGGGAGGGAGACACTGAAGCTTTCTTT	CASRQGEGDTEAFF
12	NA	TRBV11-2	TRBJ2-7	TRBD2	TGTGCCAGCGAGGAGGGAGGGCTCGAGCAGTACTTC	CASEEGGLEQYF
14	NA	TRBV30	TRBJ1-2	NA	TGTGCCTGGAGGGACAGTAGTCTTAACTATGGCTACACCTTC	CAWRDSSLNYGYTF
16	NA	TRBV5-1	TRBJ2-4	NA	TGCGCCAGCAGCTTGGACTTAGCGAGTGCCAAAAACATTCAGTACTTC	CASSLDLASAKNIQYF
12	few	TRBV2	TRBJ2-7	NA	TGTGCCAGCAGTGAACAGACCTACGAGCAGTACTTC	CASSEQTYEQYF
14	NA	TRBV4-3	TRBJ1-6	TRBD1	TGCGCCAGCAGCCAAGAAGGGGGCGCTTCACCCCTCCACTTT	CASSQEGGASPLHF
19	NA	TRBV4-2	TRBJ2-7	TRBD2	TGTGCCAGCAGCCAAGATACCCCCGGGAGGGTAGCGAGCTCCTACGAGCAGTACTTC	CASSQDTPGRVASSYEQYF
16	NA	TRBV18	TRBJ2-3	NA	TGTGCCAGCTCACCACCCAAGCAGGGGAGAACAGATACGCAGTATTTT	CASSPPKQGRTDTQYF
15	once	TRBV9	TRBJ2-7	TRBD2	TGTGCCAGCAGCGTAGGGGGGGGGAGCGTCCACGAGCAGTACTTC	CASSVGGGSVHEQYF
14	NA	TRBV28	TRBJ2-1	TRBD2	TGTGCCAGCAGGAAGACTAGCGGGAGCAATGAGCAGTTCTTC	CASRKTSGSNEQFF
16	once	TRBV19	TRBJ2-7	TRBD1	TGTGCCAGTAGTATCGGCCGGGACAGGGGGGATCGCGAGCAGTACTTC	CASSIGRDRGDREQYF
14	NA	TRBV28	TRBJ2-3	TRBD2	TGTGCCAGCAGCTTGACTAGCTTCGCAGATACGCAGTATTTT	CASSLTSFADTQYF
16	few	TRBV7-6	TRBJ1-4	NA	TGTGCCAGCAGTCGGAACCGGGACATACGTAATGAAAAACTGTTTTTT	CASSRNRDIRNEKLFF
14	NA	TRBV14	TRBJ1-1	TRBD1	TGTGCCAGCAGCCAGGACAGGGTTCGGCCTGAAGCTTTCTTT	CASSQDRVRPEAFF
14	NA	TRBV5-4	TRBJ1-6	NA	TGTGCCAGCAGCTTCGCGGGGAGTGATTCACCCCTCCACTTT	CASSFAGSDSPLHF
14	NA	TRBV9	TRBJ2-1	NA	TGTGCCAGCAGCCCCTTCGGTTCCTACAATGAGCAGTTCTTC	CASSPFGSYNEQFF
14	few	TRBV5-1	TRBJ2-7	NA	TGCGCCAGCAGCTTGGAAGGGGTTTCCTACGAGCAGTACTTC	CASSLEGVSYEQYF
13	few	TRBV14	TRBJ1-1	TRBD1	TGTGCCAGCCGGGACAGGTTGAACACTGAAGCTTTCTTT	CASRDRLNTEAFF
15	once	TRBV5-1	TRBJ2-3	NA	TGCGCCAGCAGCTTACTCGCGAGCGCCTCAGATACGCAGTATTTT	CASSLLASASDTQYF
15	NA	TRBV18	TRBJ2-2	NA	TGTGCCAGCTCACCACCGCGGACGGGGACCGGGGAGCTGTTTTTT	CASSPPRTGTGELFF
16	few	TRBV9	TRBJ1-6	TRBD1	TGTGCCAGCAGCCCACGGGACAGGGGGCGTAATTCACCCCTCCACTTT	CASSPRDRGRNSPLHF